A few counts support the clone carrying this T cell receptor (beta chain). Its target is not known. TCRdb passed the reads through MiXCR, listing each CDR3 protein once. The table has approximately 390,000 distinct CDR3 sequences, about 35% seen once. This sample stems from a study of T cell repertoires in cytomegalovirus infection. The receptor's source is a human donor in good health (CMV status not recorded). Some clones in this sample may be carry-over from other donors' samples. The sample was cultured PBMCs, taken from culture after CMV antigen stimulation.

The CDR3 loop reads CASSIEGRSNQPQHF. The CDR3 region has the DNA TGTGCCAGTAGTATTGAGGGAAGAAGCAATCAGCCCCAGCATTTT. The chain is built from TRBV19 and TRBJ1-5, with no clear D. Germline CDR1 is LNHDA and CDR2 is SQIVND (reference sequence). The CDR3 is 15 residues long. Trimming left V 3 bases short and J 1 base short, with 10 bases between.